Below are 2 T cell receptor beta chains sequenced from a single sample in a study of CD8 T cells in Susac syndrome. Random hexamers primed reverse transcription of about 0.5 to 1 ug RNA. Via MiXCR, TCRdb re-called the immunoSEQ multiplex PCR reads, giving one row per CDR3 protein. The table records around 200,000 distinct CDR3 sequences, 85% to 95% of them present only once. What was sequenced was CD4+ T cells from PBMCs. The receptors were sampled from a human donor in good health.

This clonotype was seen only once. The gene calls are TRBV20-1 and TRBJ1-5; D is ambiguous. The V gene lost 3 bases and the J gene lost 5 bases, with 5 bases spanning the gap. The germline gives CDR1 DFQATT, CDR2 SNEGSKA (reference sequence). The CDR3 length is 11 residues. CDR3: CSASPDQPQHF. The CDR3, as DNA: TGCAGTGCTAGTCCCGATCAGCCCCAGCATTTT.

The rearrangement uses TRBV9 and TRBJ1-2, with D possibly TRBD1 on 5 matching bases. The CDR3 is 14 residues long. Germline-derived CDR1 and CDR2 are SGDLS and YYNGEE. V shed 0 bases and J shed 2 bases, with 8 bases lying between them. CDR3 in DNA: TGTGCCAGCAGCGTAGACGGGGACAACTATGGCTACACCTTC. This gives the protein CASSVDGDNYGYTF.